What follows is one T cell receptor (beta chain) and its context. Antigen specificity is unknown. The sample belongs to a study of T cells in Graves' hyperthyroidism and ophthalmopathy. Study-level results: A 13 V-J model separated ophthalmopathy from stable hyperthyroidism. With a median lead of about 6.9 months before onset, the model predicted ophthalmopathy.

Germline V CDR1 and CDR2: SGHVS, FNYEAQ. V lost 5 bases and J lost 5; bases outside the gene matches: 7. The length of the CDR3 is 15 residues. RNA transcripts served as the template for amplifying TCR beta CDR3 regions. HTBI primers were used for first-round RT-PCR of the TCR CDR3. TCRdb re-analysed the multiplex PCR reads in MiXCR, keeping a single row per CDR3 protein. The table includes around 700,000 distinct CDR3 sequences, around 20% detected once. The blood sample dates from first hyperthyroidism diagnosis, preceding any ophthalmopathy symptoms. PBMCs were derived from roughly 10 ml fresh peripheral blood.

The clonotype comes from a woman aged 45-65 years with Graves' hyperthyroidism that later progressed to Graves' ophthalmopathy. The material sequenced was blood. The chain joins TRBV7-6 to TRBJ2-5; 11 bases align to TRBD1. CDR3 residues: CASSDGQGAWETQYF. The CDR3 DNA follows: TGTGCCAGCAGCGACGGACAGGGGGCTTGGGAGACCCAGTACTTC.